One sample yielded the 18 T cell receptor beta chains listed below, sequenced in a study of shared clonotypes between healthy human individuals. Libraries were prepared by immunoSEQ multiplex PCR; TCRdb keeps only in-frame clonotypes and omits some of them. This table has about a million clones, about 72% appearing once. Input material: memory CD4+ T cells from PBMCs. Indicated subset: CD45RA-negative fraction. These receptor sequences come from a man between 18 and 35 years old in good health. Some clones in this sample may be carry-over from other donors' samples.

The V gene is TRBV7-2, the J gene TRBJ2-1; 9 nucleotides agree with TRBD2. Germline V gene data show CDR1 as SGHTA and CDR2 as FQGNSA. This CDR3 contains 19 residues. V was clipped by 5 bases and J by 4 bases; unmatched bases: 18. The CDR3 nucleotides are TGTGCCAGCAGCCCGGGGGGCTCCGGGCGGGAGGGTAGGTACAATGAGCAGTTCTTC. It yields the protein CASSPGGSGREGRYNEQFF.

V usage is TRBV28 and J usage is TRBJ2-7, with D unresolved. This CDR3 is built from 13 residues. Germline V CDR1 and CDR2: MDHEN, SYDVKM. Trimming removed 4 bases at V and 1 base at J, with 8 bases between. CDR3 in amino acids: CASSSIPSYEQYF. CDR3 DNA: TGTGCCAGCAGTTCCATACCGTCCTACGAGCAGTACTTC.

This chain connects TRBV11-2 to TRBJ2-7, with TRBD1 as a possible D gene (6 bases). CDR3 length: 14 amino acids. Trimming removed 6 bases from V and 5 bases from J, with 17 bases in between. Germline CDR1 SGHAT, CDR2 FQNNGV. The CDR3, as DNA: TGTGCCAGCAGGCTGATGGGGGCAAGTAACGAGCAGTACTTC. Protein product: CASRLMGASNEQYF. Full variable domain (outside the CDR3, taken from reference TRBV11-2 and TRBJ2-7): EAGVAQSPRYKIIEKRQSVAFWCNPISGHATLYWYQQILGQGPKLLIQFQNNGVVDDSQLPKDRFSAERLKGVDSTLKIQPAKLEDSAVYLCASRLMGASNEQYFGPGTRLTVT.

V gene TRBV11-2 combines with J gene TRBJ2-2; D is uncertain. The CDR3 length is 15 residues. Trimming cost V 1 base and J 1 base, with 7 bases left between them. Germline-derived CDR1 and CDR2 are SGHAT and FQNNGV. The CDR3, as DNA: TGTGCCAGCAGCTTAGGTTTCAGGAACACCGGGGAGCTGTTTTTT. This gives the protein CASSLGFRNTGELFF.

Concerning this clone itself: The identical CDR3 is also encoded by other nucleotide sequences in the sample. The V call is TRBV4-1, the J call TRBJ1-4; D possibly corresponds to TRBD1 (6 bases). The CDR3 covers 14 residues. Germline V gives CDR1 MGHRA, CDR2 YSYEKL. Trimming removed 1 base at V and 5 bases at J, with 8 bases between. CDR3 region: CASSQGRGNEKLFF. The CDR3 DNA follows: TGCGCCAGCAGCCAAGGCAGGGGAAATGAAAAACTGTTTTTT.

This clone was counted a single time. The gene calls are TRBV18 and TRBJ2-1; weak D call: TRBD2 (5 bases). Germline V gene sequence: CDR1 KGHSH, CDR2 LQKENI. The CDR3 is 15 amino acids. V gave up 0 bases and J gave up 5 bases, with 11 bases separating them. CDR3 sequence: CASSPPWSSDNEQFF. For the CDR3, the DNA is TGTGCCAGCTCACCACCGTGGAGTAGCGACAATGAGCAGTTCTTC.

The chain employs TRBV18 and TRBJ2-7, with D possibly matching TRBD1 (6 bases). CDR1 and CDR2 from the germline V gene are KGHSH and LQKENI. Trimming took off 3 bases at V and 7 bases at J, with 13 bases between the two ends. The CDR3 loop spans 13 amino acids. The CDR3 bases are TGTGCCAGCTCACCCTTGGGACAAGAGGAGCAGTACTTC. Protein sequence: CASSPLGQEEQYF.

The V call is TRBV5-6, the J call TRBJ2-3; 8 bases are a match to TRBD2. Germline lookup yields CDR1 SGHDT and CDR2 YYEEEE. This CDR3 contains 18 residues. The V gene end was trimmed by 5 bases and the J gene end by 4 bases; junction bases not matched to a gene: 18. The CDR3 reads CASSLGPLGGRSADTQYF. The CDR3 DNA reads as TGTGCCAGCAGTTTAGGGCCGCTGGGCGGGAGGTCGGCAGATACGCAGTATTTT. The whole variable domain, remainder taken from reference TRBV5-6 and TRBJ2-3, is DAGVTQSPTHLIKTRGQQVTLRCSPKSGHDTVSWYQQALGQGPQFIFQYYEEEERQRGNFPDRFSGHQFPNYSSELNVNALLLGDSALYLCASSLGPLGGRSADTQYFGPGTRLTVL.

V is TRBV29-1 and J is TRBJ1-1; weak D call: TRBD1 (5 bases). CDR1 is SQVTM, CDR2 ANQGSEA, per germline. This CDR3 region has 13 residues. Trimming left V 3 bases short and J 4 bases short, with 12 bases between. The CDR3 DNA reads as TGCAGCGTTGAGGGTACGGGGCTCACTGAAGCTTTCTTT. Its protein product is CSVEGTGLTEAFF. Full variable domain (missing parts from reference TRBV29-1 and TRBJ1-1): SAVISQKPSRDICQRGTSLTIQCQVDSQVTMMFWYRQQPGQSLTLIATANQGSEATYESGFVIDKFPISRPNLTFSTLTVSNMSPEDSSIYLCSVEGTGLTEAFFGQGTRLTVV.

CDR3: CASSPVAGHNEQFF. In DNA, the CDR3 is TGTGCCAGCTCACCTGTCGCAGGACACAATGAGCAGTTCTTC. The chain carries TRBV18 and TRBJ2-1; D unresolved. V was shortened by 3 bases and J by 5 bases, with 11 bases between the two germline ends. Looked up from germline, CDR1 is KGHSH and CDR2 is LQKENI. The CDR3 totals 14 residues.

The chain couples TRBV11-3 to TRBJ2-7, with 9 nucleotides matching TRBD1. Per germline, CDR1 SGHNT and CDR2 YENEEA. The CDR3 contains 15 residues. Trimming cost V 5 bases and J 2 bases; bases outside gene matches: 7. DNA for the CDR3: TGTGCCAGCAGCCCGGGACAGGGTAAAACCTACGAGCAGTACTTC. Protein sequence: CASSPGQGKTYEQYF.

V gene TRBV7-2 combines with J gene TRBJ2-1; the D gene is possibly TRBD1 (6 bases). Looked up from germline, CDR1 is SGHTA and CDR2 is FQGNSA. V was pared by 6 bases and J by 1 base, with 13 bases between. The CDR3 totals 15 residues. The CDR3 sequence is CASSSDSLSYNEQFF. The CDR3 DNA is TGTGCCAGCAGTTCGGACAGCTTATCCTACAATGAGCAGTTCTTC. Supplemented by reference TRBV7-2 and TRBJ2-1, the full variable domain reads GAGVSQSPSNKVTEKGKDVELRCDPISGHTALYWYRQSLGQGLEFLIYFQGNSAPDKSGLPSDRFSAERTGGSVSTLTIQRTQQEDSAVYLCASSSDSLSYNEQFFGPGTRLTVL.

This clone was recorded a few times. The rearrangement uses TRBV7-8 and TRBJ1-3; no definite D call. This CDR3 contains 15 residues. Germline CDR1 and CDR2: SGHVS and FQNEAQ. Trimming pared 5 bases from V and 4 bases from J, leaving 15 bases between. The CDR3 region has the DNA TGTGCCAGCAGCCCAAGATACTTGGGGGGAAACACCATATATTTT. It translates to CASSPRYLGGNTIYF.

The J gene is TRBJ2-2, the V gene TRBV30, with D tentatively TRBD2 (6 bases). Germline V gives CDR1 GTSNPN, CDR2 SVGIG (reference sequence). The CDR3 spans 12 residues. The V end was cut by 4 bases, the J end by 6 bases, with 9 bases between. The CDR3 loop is CAWTSAPGELFF. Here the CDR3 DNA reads TGTGCCTGGACTAGCGCCCCCGGGGAGCTGTTTTTT.

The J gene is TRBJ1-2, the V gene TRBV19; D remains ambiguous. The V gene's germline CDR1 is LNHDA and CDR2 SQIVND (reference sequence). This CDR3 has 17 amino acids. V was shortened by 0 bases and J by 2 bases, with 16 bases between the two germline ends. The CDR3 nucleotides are TGTGCCAGTAGTATAGAAGTAGGCCTCCTTGGCAACTATGGCTACACCTTC. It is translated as CASSIEVGLLGNYGYTF. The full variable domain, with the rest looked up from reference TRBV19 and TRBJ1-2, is DGGITQSPKYLFRKEGQNVTLSCEQNLNHDAMYWYRQDPGQGLRLIYYSQIVNDFQKGDIAEGYSVSREKKESFPLTVTSAQKNPTAFYLCASSIEVGLLGNYGYTFGSGTRLTVV.

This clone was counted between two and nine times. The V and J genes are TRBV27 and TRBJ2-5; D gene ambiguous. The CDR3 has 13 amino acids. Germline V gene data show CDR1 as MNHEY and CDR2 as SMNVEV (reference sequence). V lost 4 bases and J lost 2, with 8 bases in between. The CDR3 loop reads CASSSYTQETQYF. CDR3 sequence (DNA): TGTGCCAGCAGTTCTTACACTCAAGAGACCCAGTACTTC.

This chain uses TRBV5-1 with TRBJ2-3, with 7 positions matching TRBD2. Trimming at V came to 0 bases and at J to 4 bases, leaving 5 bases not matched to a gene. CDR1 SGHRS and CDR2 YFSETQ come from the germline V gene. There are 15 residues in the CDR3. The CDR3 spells CASSLGRELADTQYF. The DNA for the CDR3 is TGCGCCAGCAGCTTGGGGCGGGAGTTAGCAGATACGCAGTATTTT.

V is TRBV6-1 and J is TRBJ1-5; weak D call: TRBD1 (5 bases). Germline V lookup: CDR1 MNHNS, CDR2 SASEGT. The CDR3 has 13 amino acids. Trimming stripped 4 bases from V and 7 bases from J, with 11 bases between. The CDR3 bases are TGTGCCAGCAGTGTCAGGGTAGGCCAGCCCCAGCATTTT. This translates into CASSVRVGQPQHF.